This T cell receptor (beta chain) was found in a study of blood T cell repertoires in COVID-19. Germline CDR1 KGHDR, CDR2 SFDVKD. Trimming took 5 bases from V and 5 from J; bases not matched to a gene: 4. The CDR3 length is 14 residues. The method was immunoSEQ multiplex PCR; TCRdb's version includes in-frame clones alone and lacks a portion of them. This table has over 300,000 clones, approximately 87% appearing once. Sequenced sample: PBMCs or T cells enriched from blood (not recorded which). This TCR was recovered from a woman aged 25 to 45 with acute COVID-19. The rearrangement links TRBV24-1 to TRBJ1-5; 8 bases line up with TRBD1. For the CDR3, the DNA is TGTGCCACCAGTGGCGACAGGGGTTATCAGCCCCAGCATTTT. As protein: CATSGDRGYQPQHF.